The clone carrying this T cell receptor beta chain has only a few counts. Followed longitudinally, the Seattle patients had been enrolled during active infection. Original data processing: The assay estimated nucleated cells by amplifying reference gene primers. Clones were sequenced by immunoSEQ multiplex PCR, and TCRdb holds only the in-frame ones, with some missing. The V and J calls and clone size are taken from that table; D and trimming were inferred from the DNA. Here the sample spans more than 250,000 clones, 70% to 90% being singletons. This sample stems from a study of blood T cell repertoires in COVID-19. Study context: Samples came from the United States, Italy and Spain, spanning acute and convalescent COVID-19. In each case, the material was cDNA or gDNA derived from T cells, B-cell-depleted T cells, or PBMCs.

After removal of 5 bases from V and 5 bases from J, the junction contained 11 bases not matched to a gene. This CDR3 spans 14 amino acids. Germline CDR1 and CDR2: GTSNPN and SVGIG (reference sequence). V is TRBV30 and J is TRBJ2-7, with 8 bases identical to TRBD1. The material sequenced was peripheral blood. The clonotype originates from a woman in her forties or fifties with COVID-19, enrolled during active disease. The DNA of the CDR3 is TGTGCCTGGGGGAGACAGGGGATACGGAACGAGCAGTACTTC. Protein sequence: CAWGRQGIRNEQYF.